Sequencing of this TCR beta chain was carried out in a study of blood T cell repertoires in COVID-19. On the study more broadly: PBMCs, B-cell-depleted T cells, or T cells provided the cDNA or gDNA that made up the material.

This clone has a single count. Per the germline V gene, CDR1 is SGHRS and CDR2 is YFSETQ. The trim removed 4 bases at V and 5 bases at J, leaving 8 bases unmatched. The length of the CDR3 is 14 residues. The method was immunoSEQ multiplex PCR; TCRdb's version includes in-frame clones alone and lacks a portion of them. The sample contains 43,000 or so clones, about nine tenths of which appear only once. V is TRBV5-1 and J is TRBJ1-2; 7 bases fit TRBD1. The sample taken for sequencing was peripheral blood. The TCR comes from a man in his 60s with active COVID-19. The DNA for the CDR3 is TGCGCCAGCAGCCTCCGGGACAGTAAATATGGCTACACCTTC. Translation gives CASSLRDSKYGYTF.